The 12 T cell receptor beta chains below come from one sample, sequenced in a study of blood T cell repertoires in COVID-19 (dated by TCRdb to the early 2020s). The library was obtained by the immunoSEQ multiplex PCR assay. The clones in this table, taken by TCRdb from immuneACCESS, are in-frame only. Not every clone is retained; where verified, under half of the shortfall comes from an unresolved V gene, and the cause of the rest is unknown. The sample has 250,000 or so clones on record, roughly 88% of them singletons. The ten largest clones capture 0.65% to 0.9% of the sample. The specimen was peripheral blood. These receptors all stem from a woman in her twenties or thirties with acute or convalescent COVID-19.

CDR3 sequence: CASSLQGTQETQYF. The CDR3 coding sequence is TGCGCCAGCAGCTTGCAGGGGACCCAAGAGACCCAGTACTTC. The chain couples TRBV5-1 to TRBJ2-5; tentative D call: TRBD1 (6 bases). Per the germline V gene, CDR1 is SGHRS and CDR2 is YFSETQ. The CDR3 is 14 amino acids. V gave up 1 base and J gave up 1 base, with 8 bases separating them.

The chain uses TRBV19 and TRBJ1-2; 7 nucleotides line up with TRBD1. In germline, CDR1 is LNHDA, CDR2 SQIVND (reference sequence). This CDR3 is 13 amino acids long. V was pared by 3 bases and J by 5 bases, with 3 bases of the junction left unmatched. The CDR3 DNA follows: TGTGCCAGTAGTATCGGGACAGAGTATGGCTACACCTTC. Amino acids: CASSIGTEYGYTF.

The gene calls are TRBV7-8 and TRBJ2-1; 11 bases line up with TRBD1. The trim removed 5 bases at V and 7 bases at J, leaving 7 bases unmatched. Germline CDR1 and CDR2: SGHVS and FQNEAQ. The CDR3 has 15 residues. The chain's CDR3 is CASSGRDRGVNEQFF. DNA of the CDR3: TGTGCCAGCAGCGGTAGGGACAGGGGGGTAAATGAGCAGTTCTTC.

The V call is TRBV15, the J call TRBJ1-5; D remains ambiguous. Trimming pared 0 bases from V and 7 bases from J, leaving 16 bases between. The CDR3 consists of 16 residues. Germline V gene lookup returns CDR1 LNHNV and CDR2 YYDKDF (reference sequence). In nucleotides, the CDR3 is TGTGCCACCAGCAGAGATCCGGTTGGCTCGGGGCAGCCCCAGCATTTT. Amino acids: CATSRDPVGSGQPQHF.

V and J are TRBV11-2 and TRBJ2-1; 8 positions agree with TRBD2. The length of the CDR3 is 16 residues. Germline CDR1 and CDR2: SGHAT and FQNNGV. V lost 1 base and J lost 4; bases outside the gene matches: 6. CDR3 sequence (DNA): TGTGCCAGCAGCTTAGCCCTAGCGGGTTTTTACAATGAGCAGTTCTTC. It is translated as CASSLALAGFYNEQFF.

The chain recombines TRBV5-1 with TRBJ2-7; the match to TRBD2 covers 7 bases. CDR3 size: 14 residues. With 0 bases clipped from V and 7 bases from J, the junction kept 7 bases outside the gene matches. The germline V gene has CDR1 SGHRS and CDR2 YFSETQ. CDR3 sequence reads: CASSLEREDGEQYF. In DNA, the CDR3 is TGCGCCAGCAGCTTGGAACGGGAGGATGGAGAGCAGTACTTC.

The genes are TRBV4-3 and TRBJ2-7; D uncertain. With 0 bases removed from V and 4 bases from J, the gap between germline ends came to 10 bases. Germline CDR1 is LGHNA and CDR2 is YSLEER. The CDR3 covers 14 residues. CDR3 sequence (DNA): TGCGCCAGCAGCCAAGATTTGAACGGTTACGAGCAGTACTTC. It specifies CASSQDLNGYEQYF.

This clone was seen once. In DNA form, the CDR3 reads TGTGCCAGCAGTTTCCCGGCCCCCGGGACAGGGGAAGATACGCAGTATTTT. As protein: CASSFPAPGTGEDTQYF. The chain links TRBV5-4 to TRBJ2-3, with 10 bases identical to TRBD1. Trimming removed 5 bases from V and 5 bases from J; junction bases left unmatched: 14. Germline loops: CDR1 SGHNT, CDR2 YYREEE (reference sequence). The CDR3 is 17 residues long.

In this sample, this clone turned up a few times. CDR3 sequence: CASSFGQVPTNEKLFF. CDR3 sequence (DNA): TGTGCCAGCAGCTTCGGACAGGTCCCAACTAATGAAAAACTGTTTTTT. The genes are TRBV7-9 and TRBJ1-4; 7 bases agree with TRBD1. The CDR3 is made up of 16 amino acids. The V segment lost 3 bases and the J segment 0 bases; nucleotides outside the gene matches: 4. CDR1 and CDR2 from the germline V gene are SEHNR and FQNEAQ (reference sequence). Variable domain in full (rest from reference TRBV7-9 and TRBJ1-4): DTGVSQNPRHKITKRGQNVTFRCDPISEHNRLYWYRQTLGQGPEFLTYFQNEAQLEKSRLLSDRFSAERPKGSFSTLEIQRTEQGDSAMYLCASSFGQVPTNEKLFFGSGTQLSVL.

This rearrangement joins TRBV6-2 or TRBV6-3 to TRBJ2-7; 9 bases are a match to TRBD1. The trim removed 5 bases at V and 0 bases at J, leaving 11 bases unmatched. The germline V gene encodes CDR1 MNHEY and CDR2 SVGEGT. The CDR3 covers 17 residues. The CDR3 spells CASSQASGTGSSYEQYF. In DNA, the CDR3 is TGTGCCAGCAGTCAGGCTTCCGGGACAGGGAGCTCCTACGAGCAGTACTTC.

The V gene is TRBV9, the J gene TRBJ1-4; a possible D gene is TRBD1 (5 bases). Trimming pared 6 bases from V and 2 bases from J, leaving 11 bases between. The CDR3 runs 14 residues. CDR1 is SGDLS, CDR2 YYNGEE, per germline. The CDR3 coding sequence is TGTGCCAGCAATAAGGGGTTCACTAATGAAAAACTGTTTTTT. Amino acid sequence: CASNKGFTNEKLFF.

The chain is built from TRBV20-1 and TRBJ2-1; 7 positions match TRBD2. CDR1 is DFQATT, CDR2 SNEGSKA, per germline (reference sequence). CDR3 length equals 11 residues. The V gene end was trimmed by 3 bases and the J gene end by 8 bases; junction bases not matched to a gene: 1. DNA for the CDR3: TGCAGTGCTAGTGCGGGGGATGAGCAGTTCTTC. Encoded protein: CSASAGDEQFF.